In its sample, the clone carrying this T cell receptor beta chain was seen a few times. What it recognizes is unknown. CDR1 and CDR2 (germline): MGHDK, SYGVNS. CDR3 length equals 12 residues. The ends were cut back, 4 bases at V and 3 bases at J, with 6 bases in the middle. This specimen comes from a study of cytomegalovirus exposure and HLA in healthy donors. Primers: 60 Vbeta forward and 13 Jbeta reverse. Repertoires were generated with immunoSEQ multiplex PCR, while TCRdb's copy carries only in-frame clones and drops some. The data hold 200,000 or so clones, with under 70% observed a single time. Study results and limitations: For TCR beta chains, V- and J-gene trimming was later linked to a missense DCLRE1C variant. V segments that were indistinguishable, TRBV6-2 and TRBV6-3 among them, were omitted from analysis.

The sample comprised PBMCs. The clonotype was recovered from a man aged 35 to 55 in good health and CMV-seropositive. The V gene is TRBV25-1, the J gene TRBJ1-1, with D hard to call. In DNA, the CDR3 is TGTGCCAGCAGTGGTTCCTACACTGAAGCTTTCTTT. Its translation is CASSGSYTEAFF. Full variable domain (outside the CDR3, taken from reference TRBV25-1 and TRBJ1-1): EADIYQTPRYLVIGTGKKITLECSQTMGHDKMYWYQQDPGMELHLIHYSYGVNSTEKGDLSSESTVSRIRTEHFPLTLESARPSHTSQYLCASSGSYTEAFFGQGTRLTVV.